The 21 T cell receptor beta chains presented below share a single source sample, sequenced in a study of blood T cell repertoires in COVID-19 (TCRdb year 2020). Libraries were constructed by the immunoSEQ multiplex PCR assay. This is the immuneACCESS table as TCRdb keeps it, with only in-frame sequences that have V and J called. A part of the clones is gone; compared with another copy, unresolved V genes explain less than half, and the rest is unexplained. Across this sample there are approximately 450,000 clones, with 70% to 90% seen only once. In total, the top ten clones hold about 2.1% of the sample. The sequenced material came from PBMCs or T cells enriched from blood (not recorded which). These receptors all come from a woman aged 18-29 years with acute COVID-19.

The chain recombines TRBV7-2 with TRBJ1-6; D unresolved. CDR1 and CDR2 from the germline V gene are SGHTA and FQGNSA. The V end was cut by 4 bases, the J end by 8 bases, with 9 bases between. The CDR3 extends over 13 amino acids. The CDR3, as DNA: TGTGCCAGCAGCTCCCGACACGATTCACCCCTCCACTTT. Its protein is CASSSRHDSPLHF. Using reference TRBV7-2 and TRBJ1-6 for the parts outside the CDR3, the full variable domain is GAGVSQSPSNKVTEKGKDVELRCDPISGHTALYWYRQSLGQGLEFLIYFQGNSAPDKSGLPSDRFSAERTGGSVSTLTIQRTQQEDSAVYLCASSSRHDSPLHFGNGTRLTVT.

This clone was counted only a few times. V is TRBV11-2 and J is TRBJ2-7; 7 nucleotides line up with TRBD1. This CDR3 contains 14 residues. Trimming took 2 bases from V and 4 from J; bases not matched to a gene: 5. CDR1 is SGHAT and CDR2 is FQNNGV in the germline V gene. The DNA for the CDR3 is TGTGCCAGCAGCTTAAGCCAGGGGGAATACGAGCAGTACTTC. Its translation is CASSLSQGEYEQYF.

J is TRBJ2-7 and V is TRBV28; 12 nucleotides match TRBD2. Germline-derived CDR1 and CDR2 are MDHEN and SYDVKM. The trim removed 6 bases at V and 2 bases at J, leaving 14 bases unmatched. This CDR3 has 18 amino acids. The CDR3 region is CASSTPVPGLAGTYEQYF. In DNA form, the CDR3 reads TGTGCCAGCAGCACCCCCGTCCCCGGACTAGCGGGAACCTACGAGCAGTACTTC.

V gene TRBV7-8 combines with J gene TRBJ2-3; TRBD1 might be the D (5 bases). The CDR3 is made up of 16 amino acids. The V gene lost 5 bases and the J gene lost 1 base, with 16 bases spanning the gap. Germline V gene data show CDR1 as SGHVS and CDR2 as FQNEAQ. The CDR3 nucleotides read TGTGCCAGCAGCCGCCGTCAGGGTTTAGGCACAGATACGCAGTATTTT. It is translated as CASSRRQGLGTDTQYF.

The CDR3 region is CASSSSLRQQNSPLHF. CDR3 in DNA: TGTGCCAGCAGCTCCTCCCTCAGGCAGCAAAATTCACCCCTCCACTTT. The rearrangement joins TRBV7-6 to TRBJ1-6; no firm D call. The CDR3 sequence is 16 residues long. Germline CDR1 and CDR2: SGHVS and FNYEAQ. The ends were cut back, 4 bases at V and 7 bases at J, with 17 bases in the middle.

Here the CDR3 DNA reads TGTGCCAGCAGCTTGGGCCTAGCGGAGAACACCGGGGAGCTGTTTTTT. It encodes CASSLGLAENTGELFF. The genes are TRBV7-9 and TRBJ2-2; TRBD2 matches at 7 bases. Germline-derived CDR1 and CDR2 are SEHNR and FQNEAQ (reference sequence). This CDR3 spans 16 amino acids. Trimming removed 3 bases from V and 1 base from J; junction bases left unmatched: 5.

The chain is built from TRBV16 and TRBJ2-2; D unclear. The CDR3 is made up of 12 amino acids. Germline V gene sequence: CDR1 KGHSY, CDR2 FQNENV. V lost 3 bases and J 7 bases, leaving 6 bases between the germline ends. CDR3 in amino acids: CASSQGIGELFF. CDR3 DNA: TGTGCCAGCAGCCAGGGCATCGGGGAGCTGTTTTTT.

The chain carries TRBV7-6 and TRBJ2-5; maybe TRBD2 (6 bases). V lost 4 bases and J lost 3, with 21 bases in between. The CDR3 runs to 17 residues. Germline V gene lookup returns CDR1 SGHVS and CDR2 FNYEAQ. This CDR3 reads CASSSGWEVLVEETQYF. Written as DNA, the CDR3 is TGTGCCAGCAGCTCCGGGTGGGAGGTTCTTGTGGAAGAGACCCAGTACTTC. The whole variable domain, filled in from reference TRBV7-6 and TRBJ2-5, reads GAGVSQSPRYKVTKRGQDVALRCDPISGHVSLYWYRQALGQGPEFLTYFNYEAQQDKSGLPNDRFSAERPEGSISTLTIQRTEQRDSAMYRCASSSGWEVLVEETQYFGPGTRLLVL.

In this sample, this clone turned up once. The chain uses TRBV5-4 and TRBJ2-7; TRBD2 is a possible D gene (6 bases). There are 15 residues in the CDR3. Germline V gene lookup returns CDR1 SGHNT and CDR2 YYREEE (reference sequence). Trimming pared 0 bases from V and 6 bases from J, leaving 16 bases between. The CDR3, as DNA: TGTGCCAGCAGCTTGGCAGGCGGGAAGGGGTTCGAGCAGTACTTC. Residues: CASSLAGGKGFEQYF. Based on the CDR3 plus reference TRBV5-4 and TRBJ2-7, the full variable domain is ETGVTQSPTHLIKTRGQQVTLRCSSQSGHNTVSWYQQALGQGPQFIFQYYREEENGRGNFPPRFSGLQFPNYSSELNVNALELDDSALYLCASSLAGGKGFEQYFGPGTRLTVT.

V is TRBV12-5 and J is TRBJ2-3; 7 bases fit TRBD1. The CDR3 contains 15 residues. Germline V gene lookup returns CDR1 LGHNT and CDR2 FRNRAP. The ends lost 2 bases at V and 6 bases at J; junction bases unmatched: 8. CDR3 residues: CASGLKQGMADTQYF. The CDR3 DNA is TGTGCTAGTGGTTTGAAACAGGGGATGGCGGATACGCAGTATTTT. Drawing the rest from reference TRBV12-5 and TRBJ2-3, the complete variable domain is DARVTQTPRHKVTEMGQEVTMRCQPILGHNTVFWYRQTMMQGLELLAYFRNRAPLDDSGMPKDRFSAEMPDATLATLKIQPSEPRDSAVYFCASGLKQGMADTQYFGPGTRLTVL.

This clone was seen only once. The chain recombines TRBV11-2 with TRBJ2-7; the match to TRBD2 covers 11 bases. This CDR3 contains 15 residues. The V segment lost 3 bases and the J segment 5 bases; nucleotides outside the gene matches: 6. CDR1 and CDR2 (germline): SGHAT, FQNNGV. CDR3 region: CASSFQLAGVDEQYF. Written as DNA, the CDR3 is TGTGCCAGCAGCTTCCAACTAGCGGGGGTAGACGAGCAGTACTTC.

This chain links TRBV6-1 with TRBJ1-5; TRBD1 aligns across 7 bases. The CDR3 sequence is 17 residues long. Looked up from germline, CDR1 is MNHNS and CDR2 is SASEGT. V trimming: 2 bases; J trimming: 1 base; junction bases outside the gene matches: 8. In nucleotides, the CDR3 is TGTGCCAGCAGTGAAATGCCTCGCAGGGGGAGCAATCAGCCCCAGCATTTT. Translating it yields CASSEMPRRGSNQPQHF.

The chain uses TRBV9 and TRBJ2-1; 9 nucleotides agree with TRBD2. CDR1 and CDR2 from the germline V gene are SGDLS and YYNGEE. This CDR3 has 16 amino acids. The V gene end was trimmed by 4 bases and the J gene end by 8 bases; junction bases not matched to a gene: 13. The CDR3 is CASSTWVSGGQDEQFF. CDR3 DNA: TGTGCCAGCAGCACCTGGGTTAGCGGGGGCCAGGATGAGCAGTTCTTC.

The chain has TRBV29-1 and TRBJ1-4; weak D call: TRBD1 (6 bases). Trimming took off 6 bases at V and 3 bases at J, with 26 bases between the two ends. This CDR3 region has 18 residues. Germline CDR1 SQVTM, CDR2 ANQGSEA. The CDR3 DNA reads TGCAGCGTCCGCTTACCGGGACAATCTTCGGCAGCTAATGAAAAACTGTTTTTT. Translating it yields CSVRLPGQSSAANEKLFF.

The V gene is TRBV15, the J gene TRBJ2-7, with 14 nucleotides matching TRBD2. Germline-derived CDR1 and CDR2 are LNHNV and YYDKDF (reference sequence). The CDR3 consists of 19 residues. V lost 3 bases and J lost 4; bases outside the gene matches: 14. CDR3 amino acids: CATSRERPGLAGVYYEQYF. In DNA, the CDR3 is TGTGCCACCAGCAGGGAAAGACCGGGACTAGCGGGAGTCTATTACGAGCAGTACTTC.

The V gene is TRBV7-8, the J gene TRBJ1-5; unclear D gene. The CDR3 covers 15 residues. V lost 5 bases and J lost 7, with 18 bases in between. The germline V gene has CDR1 SGHVS and CDR2 FQNEAQ. The CDR3 sequence is CASSKTRDLGQPQHF. The CDR3 region has the DNA TGTGCCAGCAGCAAAACACGGGATCTTGGGCAGCCCCAGCATTTT.

This CDR3 reads CASSQAPGGGGETQYF. The CDR3 bases are TGCGCCAGCAGCCAGGCTCCTGGGGGCGGCGGGGAGACCCAGTACTTC. The chain has TRBV5-1 and TRBJ2-5; a possible D gene is TRBD1 (6 bases). CDR3 length: 16 residues. Germline V gene sequence: CDR1 SGHRS, CDR2 YFSETQ. The V end lost 4 bases, the J end lost 5 bases, and 21 bases lay between the germline ends. The full variable domain, completed using reference TRBV5-1 and TRBJ2-5, is KAGVTQTPRYLIKTRGQQVTLSCSPISGHRSVSWYQQTPGQGLQFLFEYFSETQRNKGNFPGRFSGRQFSNSRSEMNVSTLELGDSALYLCASSQAPGGGGETQYFGPGTRLLVL.

CDR3 amino acids: CSVDRGLGAYNEQFF. The DNA for the CDR3 is TGCAGCGTTGATAGGGGACTAGGGGCATACAATGAGCAGTTCTTC. The genes are TRBV29-1 and TRBJ2-1, with 8 bases identical to TRBD2. Germline V gives CDR1 SQVTM, CDR2 ANQGSEA. J gave up 4 bases and V 3 bases, and 8 bases lay outside the gene matches. The CDR3 spans 15 residues.

CDR3 loop: CASSLLPFGPGTEAFF. CDR3 sequence (DNA): TGTGCCAGCAGTTTACTGCCGTTTGGGCCAGGGACTGAAGCTTTCTTT. This rearrangement joins TRBV27 to TRBJ1-1; maybe TRBD1 (5 bases). Trimming removed 2 bases at V and 5 bases at J, with 18 bases between. The germline V gene has CDR1 MNHEY and CDR2 SMNVEV (reference sequence). The CDR3 contains 16 residues.

The chain has TRBV10-3 and TRBJ2-1, with D tentatively TRBD2 (6 bases). V lost 7 bases to trimming and J lost 7 bases, with 11 bases between them. Looked up from germline, CDR1 is ENHRY and CDR2 is SYGVKD. The CDR3 covers 12 residues. This CDR3 is CAITGESNEQFF. The CDR3 nucleotides are TGTGCCATCACGGGGGAATCAAATGAGCAGTTCTTC.

Points on this clone: The sample has other DNA sequences that encode this CDR3 too. This chain uses TRBV27 with TRBJ2-6; D unresolved. The germline V gene has CDR1 MNHEY and CDR2 SMNVEV (reference sequence). The CDR3 loop spans 14 amino acids. V was clipped by 4 bases and J by 1 base, with 5 bases between them. CDR3 region: CASSSLSGANVLTF. The DNA of the CDR3 is TGTGCCAGCAGTTCCCTTTCTGGGGCCAACGTCCTGACTTTC.